This entry lists 14 T cell receptor beta chains sequenced from one sample in a study of shared clonotypes between healthy human individuals. The repertoire was sequenced with immunoSEQ multiplex PCR; TCRdb's copy has only in-frame clones and lacks some. The repertoire holds approximately 2.1 million clones, with over 85% as singletons. Source material: naive CD4+ T cells from PBMCs. Noted subset: CD45RA+ positively selected. The receptors come from a man aged 18 to 29 in good health. Some clones in this sample may be carry-over from other donors' samples.

The rearrangement uses TRBV5-8 and TRBJ2-7; TRBD1 aligns across 7 bases. CDR1 is SGHTS and CDR2 is YDEGEE in the germline V gene. This CDR3 comprises 13 residues. The J segment lost 5 bases and the V segment lost 2 bases, leaving 4 bases of the junction unmatched. The CDR3 loop reads CASSLTGVHEQYF. The CDR3 nucleotides read TGTGCCAGCAGCTTAACAGGGGTTCACGAGCAGTACTTC.

This clone was found a few times. The J gene is TRBJ1-5, the V gene TRBV2; D remains unclear. V was clipped by 4 bases and J by 9 bases, with 13 bases between them. The CDR3 loop spans 13 amino acids. Germline CDR1 is SNHLY and CDR2 is FYNNEI. This CDR3 is CASSGLGSGPQHF. The CDR3 coding sequence is TGTGCCAGCAGTGGTCTGGGGTCTGGGCCCCAGCATTTT.

V usage is TRBV7-2 and J usage is TRBJ1-3; D call uncertain. Germline CDR1 is SGHTA and CDR2 is FQGNSA. The CDR3 contains 16 residues. Trimming pared 6 bases from V and 0 bases from J, leaving 15 bases between. The DNA of the CDR3 is TGTGCCAGCAGTAAACGGGCCAGACTCTCTGGAAACACCATATATTTT. It yields the protein CASSKRARLSGNTIYF.

The V call is TRBV5-1, the J call TRBJ1-5, with a tentative D call TRBD1 (6 bases). V lost 4 bases and J lost 7, with 15 bases in between. Germline assignment: CDR1 SGHRS and CDR2 YFSETQ. There are 14 residues in the CDR3. In nucleotides, the CDR3 is TGCGCCAGCAGCGAACAGGGAAATGAACAGCCCCAGCATTTT. Its translation is CASSEQGNEQPQHF.

The chain combines TRBV6-5 with TRBJ2-1; 16 bases align to TRBD2. Per germline, CDR1 MNHEY and CDR2 SVGAGI. V lost 5 bases and J lost 13; bases outside the gene matches: 8. There are 15 residues in the CDR3. The CDR3 reads CASSPPGLAGGPQFF. The CDR3 DNA sequence: TGTGCCAGCAGTCCGCCGGGACTAGCGGGAGGGCCCCAGTTCTTC.

The V and J genes are TRBV5-4 and TRBJ2-7; no clear D. Germline V CDR1 and CDR2: SGHNT, YYREEE (reference sequence). CDR3 length: 12 residues. Trimming left V 0 bases short and J 4 bases short, with 5 bases between. In DNA form, the CDR3 reads TGTGCCAGCAGCTTGGACTTTTACGAGCAGTACTTC. It is translated as CASSLDFYEQYF. The entire variable domain, with the rest obtained from reference TRBV5-4 and TRBJ2-7, is as follows: ETGVTQSPTHLIKTRGQQVTLRCSSQSGHNTVSWYQQALGQGPQFIFQYYREEENGRGNFPPRFSGLQFPNYSSELNVNALELDDSALYLCASSLDFYEQYFGPGTRLTVT.

The chain employs TRBV19 and TRBJ2-3, with D tentatively TRBD1 (5 bases). Deletions cut 8 bases from V and 3 bases from J, with 21 bases between. This CDR3 is built from 16 residues. Germline V gives CDR1 LNHDA, CDR2 SQIVND (reference sequence). CDR3: CASRPRQITMTDTQYF. The CDR3 nucleotides are TGTGCCAGTCGCCCAAGACAGATTACTATGACAGATACGCAGTATTTT.

The chain joins TRBV28 to TRBJ2-7; maybe TRBD2 (6 bases). From germline, CDR1 is MDHEN and CDR2 SYDVKM. V was clipped by 2 bases and J by 0 bases, with 14 bases between them. The CDR3 extends over 16 amino acids. The chain's CDR3 is CASSLMGLLSSYEQYF. CDR3 DNA sequence: TGTGCCAGCAGTTTAATGGGACTCCTGAGCTCCTACGAGCAGTACTTC.

This clone has only a few counts. The identical CDR3 is also encoded by other nucleotide sequences in the sample. The CDR3 DNA reads TGCGCCAGCAGCCAGGGACTAGCGGACAATGAGCAGTTCTTC. This sequence encodes CASSQGLADNEQFF. V gene TRBV5-1 combines with J gene TRBJ2-1; TRBD2 matches 11 bases. The germline V gene has CDR1 SGHRS and CDR2 YFSETQ. This CDR3 is built from 14 residues. V trimming: 4 bases; J trimming: 5 bases; junction bases outside the gene matches: 2.

The J gene is TRBJ1-2, the V gene TRBV28, with 9 bases fitting TRBD1. V trimming: 2 bases; J trimming: 4 bases; junction bases outside the gene matches: 8. CDR3 length: 16 amino acids. Germline-derived CDR1 and CDR2 are MDHEN and SYDVKM. The CDR3 protein is CASSLGTGTLGYGYTF. CDR3 nucleotides: TGTGCCAGCAGTTTAGGGACAGGGACGTTGGGCTATGGCTACACCTTC.

CDR3 DNA sequence: TGTGCCAGCAGTGAGTTTTTTAGCGGGAGGGCCCGGTTCTTC. Translating it yields CASSEFFSGRARFF. J is TRBJ2-1 and V is TRBV2, with TRBD2 matching over 11 bases. The CDR3 totals 14 residues. V lost 3 bases to trimming and J lost 15 bases; unmatched junction nucleotides: 10. Germline V CDR1 and CDR2: SNHLY, FYNNEI.

V is TRBV30 and J is TRBJ2-5; the match to TRBD1 covers 8 bases. V gave up 3 bases and J gave up 0 bases; unmatched junction bases: 9. The CDR3 is 16 amino acids. The germline CDR1 and CDR2 sequences are GTSNPN and SVGIG (reference sequence). The CDR3 reads CAWSPGQGRYQETQYF. CDR3 in DNA: TGTGCCTGGAGCCCCGGACAGGGCCGATACCAAGAGACCCAGTACTTC.

The V and J genes are TRBV30 and TRBJ2-2, with D tentatively TRBD2 (5 bases). Germline loops: CDR1 GTSNPN, CDR2 SVGIG (reference sequence). This CDR3 comprises 10 residues. Deletions cut 5 bases from V and 7 bases from J, with 5 bases between. CDR3 protein: CAWGGGELFF. CDR3 DNA sequence: TGTGCCTGGGGAGGCGGGGAGCTGTTTTTT. The whole variable domain, remainder taken from reference TRBV30 and TRBJ2-2, is SQTIHQWPATLVQPVGSPLSLECTVEGTSNPNLYWYRQAAGRGLQLLFYSVGIGQISSEVPQNLSASRPQDRQFILSSKKLLLSDSGFYLCAWGGGELFFGEGSRLTVL.

This clone came up once. The chain recombines TRBV5-1 with TRBJ2-1; D may be TRBD1 (5 bases). V was trimmed by 1 base and J by 7 bases, leaving 12 bases between them. The germline gives CDR1 SGHRS, CDR2 YFSETQ. The CDR3 consists of 14 residues. The CDR3 coding sequence is TGCGCCAGCAGCTTGACAGGTTCGAGGAATGAGCAGTTCTTC. As protein: CASSLTGSRNEQFF.